This T cell receptor beta chain came from a study of blood T cell repertoires in COVID-19. The wider study: Sources were T cells, B-cell-depleted T cells, or PBMCs; the material itself was cDNA or gDNA.

Participant ages covered roughly 18 to 89 years across 25 or so US areas. Assay used: immunoSEQ multiplex PCR; TCRdb lists only in-frame clones, some missing. Of about 210,000 clones in the sample, around 82% were seen once. This CDR3 contains 15 residues. The ends lost 3 bases at V and 5 bases at J; junction bases unmatched: 7. Germline loops: CDR1 MNHNS, CDR2 SASEGT. This chain links TRBV6-1 with TRBJ2-5, with TRBD2 identical over 9 bases. This receptor was taken from a man between 25 and 39 years old with acute COVID-19. Input material: PBMCs or T cells enriched from blood (not recorded which). The CDR3 nucleotides read TGTGCCAGCAGTGATTTGGGCGGGGGGGCCGAGACCCAGTACTTC. Its protein product is CASSDLGGGAETQYF.